The present T cell receptor (beta chain) was sequenced within a study of CD8 T cells in Susac syndrome. V was clipped by 0 bases and J by 0 bases; unmatched bases: 4. The length of the CDR3 is 17 residues. From germline, CDR1 is LGHDT and CDR2 YNNKEL (reference sequence). RNA totalling about 0.45 to 1 ug underwent reverse transcription with random hexamers. Multiplex immunoSEQ PCR targeted 54 Vbeta and 13 Jbeta TCR beta segments. TCRdb re-derived calls from the immunoSEQ multiplex PCR reads in MiXCR, one entry per CDR3 protein. The table lists about 140,000 distinct CDR3 sequences, approximately 95% of them singletons.

Sequenced material: CD4+ T cells from PBMCs. The chain combines TRBV3-1 with TRBJ1-2; 10 nucleotides match TRBD1. The TCR sequence derives from a human donor with Susac syndrome. CDR3 sequence: CASSQEGQGRANYGYTF. The CDR3 DNA reads TGTGCCAGCAGCCAAGAGGGACAGGGGCGAGCTAACTATGGCTACACCTTC.